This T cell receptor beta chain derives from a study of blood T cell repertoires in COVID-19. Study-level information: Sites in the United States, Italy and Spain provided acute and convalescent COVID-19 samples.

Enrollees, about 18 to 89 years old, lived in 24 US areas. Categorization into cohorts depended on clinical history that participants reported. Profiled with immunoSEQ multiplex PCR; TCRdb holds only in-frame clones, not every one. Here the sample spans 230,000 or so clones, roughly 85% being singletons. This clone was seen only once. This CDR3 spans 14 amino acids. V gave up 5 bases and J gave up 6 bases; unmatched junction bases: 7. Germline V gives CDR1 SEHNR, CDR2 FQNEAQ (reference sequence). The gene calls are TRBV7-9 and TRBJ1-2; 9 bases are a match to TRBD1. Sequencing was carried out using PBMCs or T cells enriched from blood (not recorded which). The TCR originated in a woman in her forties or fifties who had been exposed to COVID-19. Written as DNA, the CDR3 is TGTGCCAGCAGCCGCGGGACAGGGTGGGATGGCTACACCTTC. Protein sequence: CASSRGTGWDGYTF.